The 15 T cell receptor beta chains below were found in one sample sequenced in a study of T cell repertoires in cytomegalovirus infection. TCRdb passed the reads through MiXCR, listing each CDR3 protein once. The data show 80,000 to 95,000 distinct CDR3 sequences, approximately 30% seen once. No antigens are known for them. The source was CD8+ T cells from cultured PBMCs, collected from culture after CMV antigen stimulation. These receptor sequences come from a human donor in good health (CMV status not recorded). Some clones in this sample may be carry-over from other donors' samples.

The rearrangement links TRBV7-3 to TRBJ1-5; the D gene is possibly TRBD1 (6 bases). The CDR3 is made up of 13 amino acids. V lost 7 bases and J 7 bases, leaving 14 bases between the germline ends. Germline V lookup: CDR1 SGHTA, CDR2 FQGTGA. CDR3 bases: TGTGCCAGCACCCTCGGACAGTCCCAGCCCCAGCATTTT. Its protein product is CASTLGQSQPQHF.

J is TRBJ2-7 and V is TRBV2; D uncertain. V lost 8 bases and J 3 bases, leaving 14 bases between the germline ends. The CDR3 has 13 amino acids. From germline, CDR1 is SNHLY and CDR2 FYNNEI. This CDR3 is CASGRTVNYEQYF. The CDR3 DNA reads as TGTGCCAGCGGTCGGACGGTTAACTACGAGCAGTACTTC.

This sequence joins TRBV27 and TRBJ2-5; 10 bases align to TRBD1. CDR3 size: 15 residues. From germline, CDR1 is MNHEY and CDR2 SMNVEV (reference sequence). J was trimmed by 4 bases and V by 5 bases; bases with no gene match: 7. The CDR3 nucleotides read TGTGCCAGCAGTCGGAGGACAGGGGGAATAGAGACCCAGTACTTC. This codes for CASSRRTGGIETQYF.

The chain recombines TRBV5-4 with TRBJ1-1; D remains ambiguous. Trimming left V 0 bases short and J 3 bases short, with 3 bases between. CDR3 length: 12 amino acids. Per germline, CDR1 SGHNT and CDR2 YYREEE (reference sequence). The CDR3 region has the DNA TGTGCCAGCAGCTTGGAGGACACTGAAGCTTTCTTT. Its translation is CASSLEDTEAFF.

Of note for this clonotype: A much bigger clone sits one base away, suggesting this may be a read error. This rearrangement joins TRBV29-1 to TRBJ2-1; TRBD2 might be the D (7 bases). The CDR3 consists of 13 residues. Per germline, CDR1 SQVTM and CDR2 ANQGSEA. The CDR3 bases are TGCGGCGTTGACCGGGGGGCCCGGGATGAGCAGTTCTTC. Its protein product is CGVDRGARDEQFF.

The CDR3 DNA reads TGCAGCGTTTTGACGGAGACCACAGATACGCAGTATTTT. Its protein is CSVLTETTDTQYF. The J gene is TRBJ2-3, the V gene TRBV29-1; D unclear. CDR1 is SQVTM, CDR2 ANQGSEA, per germline. The CDR3 covers 13 residues. V was cut by 5 bases and J by 2 bases, with 11 bases left in between.

The rearrangement joins TRBV29-1 to TRBJ2-7, with 7 bases matching TRBD1. The CDR3 runs to 13 residues. V was pared by 6 bases and J by 6 bases, with 11 bases of the junction left unmatched. CDR1 is SQVTM and CDR2 is ANQGSEA in the germline V gene. The CDR3 DNA reads as TGCAGCGTGGGAAGACAGGGAAGTGGCGAGCAGTACTTC. It yields the protein CSVGRQGSGEQYF.

This clonotype was picked up one time. CDR3 sequence (DNA): TGTGCCAGCAGCTTAGAGCGGGGCTCGGCAGATACGCAGTATTTT. It is translated as CASSLERGSADTQYF. The chain uses TRBV13 and TRBJ2-3, with 7 bases identical to TRBD2. CDR3 length equals 15 residues. Germline V gene lookup returns CDR1 PRHDT and CDR2 FYEKMQ (reference sequence). The junction had 5 bases not matched to a gene; V was cut back by 1 base and J by 4 bases.

The CDR3 nucleotides read TGTGCCAGCAGTTACGTAGCGGGGAAAGAGACCCAGTACTTC. It translates to CASSYVAGKETQYF. The rearrangement links TRBV6-5 to TRBJ2-5, with 8 bases aligning to TRBD2. CDR3 length equals 14 residues. The germline CDR1 and CDR2 sequences are MNHEY and SVGAGI. Unmatched junction bases numbered 2, after V lost 2 bases and J lost 3 bases.

This clonotype was picked up many times. In DNA form, the CDR3 reads TGTGCCAGCAGTTTCTTGTCGACGGACTATGGCTACACCTTC. Translated: CASSFLSTDYGYTF. The chain has TRBV28 and TRBJ1-2, with D hard to call. CDR1 and CDR2 (germline): MDHEN, SYDVKM. V was pared by 3 bases and J by 3 bases, with 11 bases between. This CDR3 is built from 14 residues.

The chain's CDR3 is CASSLQGDQYF. The CDR3 nucleotides read TGTGCCAGCAGCTTACAGGGAGATCAGTACTTC. The chain is built from TRBV7-2 and TRBJ2-7; TRBD1 or TRBD2 may be the D gene (5 bases each). The germline V and J ends were trimmed by 2 bases and 10 bases, with 9 bases remaining between them. This CDR3 region has 11 residues. Per the germline V gene, CDR1 is SGHTA and CDR2 is FQGNSA.

This rearrangement joins TRBV24-1 to TRBJ2-5; 7 bases fit TRBD1. CDR1 KGHDR and CDR2 SFDVKD come from the germline V gene. The J segment lost 4 bases and the V segment lost 3 bases, leaving 4 bases of the junction unmatched. The CDR3 contains 14 residues. CDR3 sequence: CATSDRDSRETQYF. For the CDR3, the DNA is TGTGCCACCAGTGATCGGGACAGCCGAGAGACCCAGTACTTC.

This clonotype was seen many times. V usage is TRBV6-6 and J usage is TRBJ1-2, with 7 positions matching TRBD1. J lost 4 bases, V lost 0 bases, and 8 bases had no gene match. This CDR3 region has 16 residues. Germline V gives CDR1 MNHNY, CDR2 SVGAGI (reference sequence). The DNA for the CDR3 is TGTGCCAGCAGTTACTCGTCACAGGGGAAGGCCTATGGCTACACCTTC. Translating it yields CASSYSSQGKAYGYTF.

This clonotype was detected a few times. The chain joins TRBV2 to TRBJ1-5, with TRBD1 as a possible D gene (6 bases). CDR1 and CDR2 from the germline V gene are SNHLY and FYNNEI. CDR3 length equals 13 residues. V dropped 6 bases and J dropped 3 bases, with 9 bases sitting between them. The CDR3 reads CASRYRDNQPQHF. In DNA form, the CDR3 reads TGTGCCAGCAGGTACAGGGACAATCAGCCCCAGCATTTT.

This clonotype was recorded a few times. The V gene is TRBV24-1, the J gene TRBJ2-3; 7 bases are a match to TRBD1. Trimming removed 4 bases from V and 5 bases from J; junction bases left unmatched: 8. This CDR3 is built from 15 residues. Germline-derived CDR1 and CDR2 are KGHDR and SFDVKD. The CDR3 sequence is CATSDQTGPGDTQYF. The CDR3 bases are TGTGCCACCAGTGACCAGACAGGGCCAGGAGATACGCAGTATTTT.